These 17 T cell receptor beta chains originate from one sample sequenced in a study of PD-L1 blockade in urothelial cancer. The protocol was immunoSEQ multiplex PCR, while the TCRdb copy is restricted to in-frame clones and leaves out a portion. The table includes fewer than 130,000 clones, around 82% detected once. Sequencing used PBMCs, obtained around atezolizumab (anti-PD-L1) treatment. The origin of the receptors is a man aged 45-65 years with urothelial cancer.

This clone has a single count. The V and J genes are TRBV6-6 and TRBJ2-4; D is possibly TRBD2 (7 bases). Germline V gives CDR1 MNHNY, CDR2 SVGAGI (reference sequence). Trimming took off 6 bases at V and 7 bases at J, with 16 bases between the two ends. CDR3 size: 14 residues. CDR3 DNA sequence: TGTGCCAGCAGAAACCGGGGGGCAAGGAACATTCAGTACTTC. The encoded protein is CASRNRGARNIQYF.

This clone was counted between two and nine times. The chain is built from TRBV5-6 and TRBJ1-2; D is possibly TRBD1 (5 bases). The germline CDR1 and CDR2 sequences are SGHDT and YYEEEE. Trimming stripped 4 bases from V and 2 bases from J, with 9 bases between. CDR3 length: 13 residues. The CDR3 sequence: CASSPTENYGYTF. The CDR3 DNA reads TGTGCCAGCAGCCCGACAGAAAACTATGGCTACACCTTC.

The V and J genes are TRBV27 and TRBJ2-1; 7 bases fit TRBD2. Germline trimming cut 6 bases from V and 6 bases from J; bases unmatched to any gene: 11. There are 15 residues in the CDR3. CDR1 MNHEY and CDR2 SMNVEV come from the germline V gene (reference sequence). In nucleotides, the CDR3 is TGTGCCAGCAGCCCAGGACTAGTCGCGGGCAATGAGCAGTTCTTC. Translated, it gives CASSPGLVAGNEQFF.

The rearrangement uses TRBV7-6 and TRBJ2-7, with 9 bases lining up with TRBD2. Unmatched junction bases numbered 9, after V lost 1 base and J lost 5 bases. The germline CDR1 and CDR2 sequences are SGHVS and FNYEAQ. The CDR3 length is 16 residues. The CDR3 region has the DNA TGTGCCAGCAGCTTAGGGGGGCTAGCGGGAACTAACGAGCAGTACTTC. Amino acid sequence: CASSLGGLAGTNEQYF.

V is TRBV2 and J is TRBJ2-1, with 9 bases that match TRBD2. Germline V gives CDR1 SNHLY, CDR2 FYNNEI. There are 16 residues in the CDR3. Trimming cost V 5 bases and J 3 bases; bases outside gene matches: 8. The CDR3 protein is CASSRPLAGSYNEQFF. In DNA, the CDR3 is TGTGCCAGCAGTAGACCCCTAGCGGGAAGCTACAATGAGCAGTTCTTC.

The chain combines TRBV7-8 with TRBJ1-5; no clear D gene. Germline V CDR1 and CDR2: SGHVS, FQNEAQ. Between the trimmed V and J ends, which lost 4 bases and 0 bases, there was a span of 10 bases. This CDR3 has 15 amino acids. The CDR3 DNA sequence: TGTGCCAGCAGCTCAAGTCTAAATAGCAATCAGCCCCAGCATTTT. Amino acid sequence: CASSSSLNSNQPQHF.

The chain is built from TRBV7-9 and TRBJ2-2; D perhaps matches TRBD2 (6 bases). Between the trimmed V and J ends, which lost 2 bases and 1 base, there was a span of 11 bases. The germline gives CDR1 SEHNR, CDR2 FQNEAQ (reference sequence). This CDR3 spans 16 amino acids. The CDR3 loop reads CASSLLGGLNTGELFF. CDR3 nucleotides: TGTGCCAGCAGCTTATTGGGGGGACTGAACACCGGGGAGCTGTTTTTT.

This clone was observed at least ten times. The chain joins TRBV30 to TRBJ2-1; maybe TRBD2 (5 bases). Trimming shortened V by 0 bases and J by 9 bases, and 9 bases separated the two germline ends. Germline V gives CDR1 GTSNPN, CDR2 SVGIG (reference sequence). The CDR3 sequence is 12 residues long. Written as DNA, the CDR3 is TGTGCCTGGAGTGTCGCGGGTCGTGAGCAGTTCTTC. Protein: CAWSVAGREQFF.

This chain connects TRBV28 to TRBJ1-1; no clear D. Germline CDR1 and CDR2: MDHEN and SYDVKM. Between the trimmed V and J ends, which lost 5 bases and 1 base, there was a span of 14 bases. The CDR3 spans 15 residues. In DNA, the CDR3 is TGTGCCAGCAGTCCTCACATCAAAAAGAACACTGAAGCTTTCTTT. Encoded protein: CASSPHIKKNTEAFF.

V usage is TRBV7-9 and J usage is TRBJ2-2, with 7 bases that match TRBD1. The V gene's germline CDR1 is SEHNR and CDR2 FQNEAQ (reference sequence). Trimming cost V 7 bases and J 4 bases; bases outside gene matches: 12. CDR3 length equals 16 residues. CDR3 amino acids: CASIKNRDSFTGELFF. In DNA, the CDR3 is TGTGCCAGCATCAAAAACAGGGACAGCTTCACCGGGGAGCTGTTTTTT.

This sequence joins TRBV5-1 and TRBJ2-3; tentatively, D is TRBD2 (6 bases). The CDR3 is 15 amino acids. Germline CDR1 and CDR2: SGHRS and YFSETQ. Between the trimmed V and J ends, which lost 2 bases and 1 base, there was a span of 11 bases. Written as DNA, the CDR3 is TGCGCCAGCAGCTTTAGCGGAGACCGCACAGATACGCAGTATTTT. Its translation is CASSFSGDRTDTQYF.

The chain is built from TRBV19 and TRBJ2-1, with 7 bases that match TRBD2. Germline lookup yields CDR1 LNHDA and CDR2 SQIVND (reference sequence). Germline trimming cut 3 bases from V and 6 bases from J; bases unmatched to any gene: 8. The CDR3 extends over 15 amino acids. CDR3 sequence reads: CASSIGQGGSNEQFF. Here the CDR3 DNA reads TGTGCCAGTAGTATTGGGCAGGGAGGGTCCAATGAGCAGTTCTTC.

The chain combines TRBV5-1 with TRBJ1-2, with D possibly being TRBD1 (5 bases). The CDR3 length is 15 residues. V was clipped by 6 bases and J by 4 bases, with 19 bases between them. The V gene's germline CDR1 is SGHRS and CDR2 YFSETQ. The DNA of the CDR3 is TGCGCCAGCAACCCCCGGGGGGGAATCGGCTATGGCTACACCTTC. This codes for CASNPRGGIGYGYTF.

J is TRBJ1-2 and V is TRBV18; maybe TRBD1 (5 bases). V was clipped by 3 bases and J by 6 bases, with 17 bases between them. Germline lookup yields CDR1 KGHSH and CDR2 LQKENI. The CDR3 is made up of 15 amino acids. This CDR3 is CASSPVAAKGNGYTF. The DNA for the CDR3 is TGTGCCAGCTCACCCGTCGCCGCGAAGGGGAATGGCTACACCTTC.

This chain connects TRBV5-1 to TRBJ2-5; 9 bases are a match to TRBD2. This CDR3 has 16 amino acids. V was pared by 1 base and J by 4 bases, with 8 bases of the junction left unmatched. Looked up from germline, CDR1 is SGHRS and CDR2 is YFSETQ. The CDR3 loop reads CASSLSPSGIPETQYF. DNA for the CDR3: TGCGCCAGCAGCTTGTCGCCTAGCGGGATCCCAGAGACCCAGTACTTC.

The rearrangement uses TRBV28 and TRBJ2-5; possibly TRBD1 for D (5 bases). This CDR3 has 15 residues. Germline values: CDR1 MDHEN, CDR2 SYDVKM. Trimming pared 7 bases from V and 5 bases from J, leaving 20 bases between. DNA of the CDR3: TGTGCCAGCATTAAATTTGGGGCTCCCGGGGAGACCCAGTACTTC. Its translation is CASIKFGAPGETQYF.

The chain combines TRBV19 with TRBJ2-1; 10 bases agree with TRBD2. Germline-derived CDR1 and CDR2 are LNHDA and SQIVND (reference sequence). CDR3 length equals 15 residues. V lost 7 bases, J lost 2 bases, and 5 bases stayed unmatched. CDR3 amino acids: CASTLGLAPYNEQFF. Here the CDR3 DNA reads TGTGCCAGTACATTGGGACTAGCGCCCTACAATGAGCAGTTCTTC.